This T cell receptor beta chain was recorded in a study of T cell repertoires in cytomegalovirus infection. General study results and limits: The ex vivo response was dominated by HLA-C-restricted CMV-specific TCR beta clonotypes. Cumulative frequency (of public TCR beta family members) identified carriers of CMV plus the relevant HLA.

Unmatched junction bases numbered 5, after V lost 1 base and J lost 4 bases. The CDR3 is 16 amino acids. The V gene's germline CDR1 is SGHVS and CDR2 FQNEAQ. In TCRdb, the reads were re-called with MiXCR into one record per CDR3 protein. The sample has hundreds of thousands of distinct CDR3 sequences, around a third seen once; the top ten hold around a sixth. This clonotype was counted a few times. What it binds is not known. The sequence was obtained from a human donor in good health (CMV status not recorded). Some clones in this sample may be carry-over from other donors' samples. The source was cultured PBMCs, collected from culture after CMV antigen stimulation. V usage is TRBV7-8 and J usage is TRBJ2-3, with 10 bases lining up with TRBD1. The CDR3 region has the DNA TGTGCCAGCAGCTTAGGGACAGGGGGGTTCCCAGATACGCAGTATTTT. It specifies CASSLGTGGFPDTQYF.